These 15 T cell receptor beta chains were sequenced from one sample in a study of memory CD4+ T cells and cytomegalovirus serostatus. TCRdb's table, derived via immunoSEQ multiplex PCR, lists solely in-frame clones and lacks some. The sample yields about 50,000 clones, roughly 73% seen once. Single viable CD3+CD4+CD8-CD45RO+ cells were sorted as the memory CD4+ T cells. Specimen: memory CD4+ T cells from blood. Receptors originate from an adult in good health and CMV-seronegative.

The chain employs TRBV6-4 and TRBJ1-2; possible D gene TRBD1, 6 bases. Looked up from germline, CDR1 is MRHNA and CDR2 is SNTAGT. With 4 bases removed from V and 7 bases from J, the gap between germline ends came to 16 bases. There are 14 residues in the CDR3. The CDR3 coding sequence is TGTGCCAGCAGTGCCCAGGGGATTGGCTCTGGCTACACCTTC. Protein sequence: CASSAQGIGSGYTF.

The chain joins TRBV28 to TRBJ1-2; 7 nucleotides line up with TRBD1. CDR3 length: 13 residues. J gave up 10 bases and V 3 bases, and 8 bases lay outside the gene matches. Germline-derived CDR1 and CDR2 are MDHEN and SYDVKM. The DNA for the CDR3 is TGTGCCAGCAGTTTCTCCGACAGGGTCGTCTACACCTTC. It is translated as CASSFSDRVVYTF.

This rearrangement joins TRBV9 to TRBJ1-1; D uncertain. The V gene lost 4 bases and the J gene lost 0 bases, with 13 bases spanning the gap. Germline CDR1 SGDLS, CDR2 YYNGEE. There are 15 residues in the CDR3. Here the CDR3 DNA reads TGTGCCAGCAGCCCTGAAGGAGTTTTGAACACTGAAGCTTTCTTT. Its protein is CASSPEGVLNTEAFF.

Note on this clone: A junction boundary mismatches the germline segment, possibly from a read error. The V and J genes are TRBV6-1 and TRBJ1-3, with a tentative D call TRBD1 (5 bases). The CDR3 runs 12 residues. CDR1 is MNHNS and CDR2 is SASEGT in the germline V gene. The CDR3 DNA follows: TGTGCCAGCAGTCCCCGAGGGGAAGGAACGGATTTT. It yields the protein CASSPRGEGTDF.

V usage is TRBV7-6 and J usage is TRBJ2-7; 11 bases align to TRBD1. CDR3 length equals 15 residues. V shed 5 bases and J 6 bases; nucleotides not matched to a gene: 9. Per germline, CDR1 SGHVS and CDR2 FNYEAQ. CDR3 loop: CASSLRGQGEGEQYF. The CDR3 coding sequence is TGTGCCAGCAGCCTCCGGGGACAGGGGGAAGGCGAGCAGTACTTC.

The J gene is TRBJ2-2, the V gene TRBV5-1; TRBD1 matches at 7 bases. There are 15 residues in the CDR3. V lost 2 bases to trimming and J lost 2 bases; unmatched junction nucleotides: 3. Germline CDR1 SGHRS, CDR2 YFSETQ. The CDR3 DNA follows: TGCGCCAGCAGCTTAGACAGGGCCAACACCGGGGAGCTGTTTTTT. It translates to CASSLDRANTGELFF. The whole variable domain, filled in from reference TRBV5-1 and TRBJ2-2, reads KAGVTQTPRYLIKTRGQQVTLSCSPISGHRSVSWYQQTPGQGLQFLFEYFSETQRNKGNFPGRFSGRQFSNSRSEMNVSTLELGDSALYLCASSLDRANTGELFFGEGSRLTVL.

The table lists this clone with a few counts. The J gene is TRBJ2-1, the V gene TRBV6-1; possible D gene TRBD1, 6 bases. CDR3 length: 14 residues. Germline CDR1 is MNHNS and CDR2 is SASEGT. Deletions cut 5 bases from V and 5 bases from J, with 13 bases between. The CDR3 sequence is CASSRSTGNNEQFF. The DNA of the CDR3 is TGTGCCAGCAGTCGCTCAACAGGGAACAATGAGCAGTTCTTC.

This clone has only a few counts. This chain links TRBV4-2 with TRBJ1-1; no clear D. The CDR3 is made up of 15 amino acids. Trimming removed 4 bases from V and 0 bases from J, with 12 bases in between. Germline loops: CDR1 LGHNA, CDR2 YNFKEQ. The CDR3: CASSPGAGLNTEAFF. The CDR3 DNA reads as TGTGCCAGCAGCCCCGGAGCAGGACTGAACACTGAAGCTTTCTTT.

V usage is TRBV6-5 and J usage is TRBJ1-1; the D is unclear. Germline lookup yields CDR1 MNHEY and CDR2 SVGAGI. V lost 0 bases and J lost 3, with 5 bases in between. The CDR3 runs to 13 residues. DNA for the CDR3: TGTGCCAGCAGTTACTCGGGTTACACTGAAGCTTTCTTT. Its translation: CASSYSGYTEAFF.

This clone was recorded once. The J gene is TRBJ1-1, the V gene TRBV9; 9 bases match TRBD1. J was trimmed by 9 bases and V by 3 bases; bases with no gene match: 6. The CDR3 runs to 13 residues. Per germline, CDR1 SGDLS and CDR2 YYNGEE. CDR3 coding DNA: TGTGCCAGCAGCGCGGGACAGGGCGCTCAAGCTTTCTTT. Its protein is CASSAGQGAQAFF.

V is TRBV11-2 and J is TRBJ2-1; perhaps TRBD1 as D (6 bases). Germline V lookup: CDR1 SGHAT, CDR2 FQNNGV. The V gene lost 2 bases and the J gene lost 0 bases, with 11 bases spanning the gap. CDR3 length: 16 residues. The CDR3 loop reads CASSLIRDTSYNEQFF. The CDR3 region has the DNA TGTGCCAGCAGCTTAATCCGGGACACCTCCTACAATGAGCAGTTCTTC.

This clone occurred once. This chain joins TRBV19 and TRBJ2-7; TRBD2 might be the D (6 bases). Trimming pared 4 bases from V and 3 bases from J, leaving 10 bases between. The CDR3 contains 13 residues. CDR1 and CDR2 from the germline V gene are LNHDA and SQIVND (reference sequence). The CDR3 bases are TGTGCCAGTAGTACCCAGGGAGGCTACGAGCAGTACTTC. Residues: CASSTQGGYEQYF. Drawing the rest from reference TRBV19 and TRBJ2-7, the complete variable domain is DGGITQSPKYLFRKEGQNVTLSCEQNLNHDAMYWYRQDPGQGLRLIYYSQIVNDFQKGDIAEGYSVSREKKESFPLTVTSAQKNPTAFYLCASSTQGGYEQYFGPGTRLTVT.

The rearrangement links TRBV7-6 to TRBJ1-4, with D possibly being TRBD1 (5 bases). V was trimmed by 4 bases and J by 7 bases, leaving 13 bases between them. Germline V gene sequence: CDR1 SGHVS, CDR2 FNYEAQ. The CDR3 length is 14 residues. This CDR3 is CASSYGASGEKLFF. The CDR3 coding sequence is TGTGCCAGCAGCTACGGGGCTTCGGGTGAAAAACTGTTTTTT.

CDR3 sequence (DNA): TGTGCCAGCAGTTCATGGGTTCAGTACGAGCAGTACTTC. Its protein is CASSSWVQYEQYF. The chain combines TRBV27 with TRBJ2-7; D is uncertain. The germline V and J ends were trimmed by 4 bases and 4 bases, with 11 bases remaining between them. CDR1 is MNHEY, CDR2 SMNVEV, per germline (reference sequence). The CDR3 is 13 residues long.

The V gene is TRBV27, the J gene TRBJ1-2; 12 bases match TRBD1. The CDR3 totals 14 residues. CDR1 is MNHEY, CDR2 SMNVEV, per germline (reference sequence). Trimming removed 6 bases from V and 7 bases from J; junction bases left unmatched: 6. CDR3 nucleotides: TGTGCCAGCAGCAACCGGGACAGGGGGCCTGGCTACACCTTC. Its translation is CASSNRDRGPGYTF.